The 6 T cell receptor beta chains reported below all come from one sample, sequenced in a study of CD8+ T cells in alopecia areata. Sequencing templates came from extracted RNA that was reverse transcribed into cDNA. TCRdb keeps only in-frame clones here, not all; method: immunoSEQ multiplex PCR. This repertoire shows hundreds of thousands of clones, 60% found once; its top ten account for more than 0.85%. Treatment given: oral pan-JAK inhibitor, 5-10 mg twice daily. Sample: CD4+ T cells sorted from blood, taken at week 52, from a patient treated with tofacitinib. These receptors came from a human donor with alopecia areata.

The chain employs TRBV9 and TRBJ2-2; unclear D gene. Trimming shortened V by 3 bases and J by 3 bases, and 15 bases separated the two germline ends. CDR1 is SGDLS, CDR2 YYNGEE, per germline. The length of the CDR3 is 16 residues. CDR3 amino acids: CASSAGDDGYTGELFF. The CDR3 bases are TGTGCCAGCAGCGCCGGAGACGACGGATACACCGGGGAGCTGTTTTTT.

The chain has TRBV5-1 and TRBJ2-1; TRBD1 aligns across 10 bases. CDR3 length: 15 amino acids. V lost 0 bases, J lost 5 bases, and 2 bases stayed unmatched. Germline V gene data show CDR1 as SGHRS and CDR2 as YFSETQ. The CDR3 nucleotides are TGCGCCAGCAGCTTGGGGACAGGGGGGAACAATGAGCAGTTCTTC. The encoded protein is CASSLGTGGNNEQFF.

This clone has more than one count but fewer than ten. The CDR3 sequence: CASSSTGTSGGNQETQYF. The CDR3 nucleotides are TGTGCCAGCAGCTCAACCGGGACTAGCGGGGGCAACCAAGAGACCCAGTACTTC. The chain is built from TRBV5-4 and TRBJ2-5; 14 nucleotides line up with TRBD2. V lost 3 bases, J lost 0 bases, and 7 bases stayed unmatched. The CDR3 has 18 amino acids. Per germline, CDR1 SGHNT and CDR2 YYREEE (reference sequence).

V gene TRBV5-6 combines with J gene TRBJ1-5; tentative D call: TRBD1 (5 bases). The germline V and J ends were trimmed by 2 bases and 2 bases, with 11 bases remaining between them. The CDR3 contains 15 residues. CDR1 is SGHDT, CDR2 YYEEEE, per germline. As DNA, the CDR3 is TGTGCCAGCAGCTTTTGGGGGAGGGGCAATCAGCCCCAGCATTTT. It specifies CASSFWGRGNQPQHF.

CDR3 sequence: CSFSWGAMNTEAFF. The CDR3 DNA reads as TGCAGCTTCTCCTGGGGGGCAATGAACACTGAAGCTTTCTTT. The rearrangement joins TRBV29-1 to TRBJ1-1; TRBD1 might be the D (6 bases). V was trimmed by 8 bases and J by 0 bases, leaving 16 bases between them. The CDR3 runs 14 residues. The germline V gene encodes CDR1 SQVTM and CDR2 ANQGSEA.

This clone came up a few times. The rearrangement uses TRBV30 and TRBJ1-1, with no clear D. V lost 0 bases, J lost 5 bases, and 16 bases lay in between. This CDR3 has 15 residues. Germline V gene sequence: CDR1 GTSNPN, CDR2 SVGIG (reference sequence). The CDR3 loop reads CAWSVLGKQGTEAFF. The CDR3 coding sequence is TGTGCCTGGAGTGTACTGGGCAAGCAAGGGACTGAAGCTTTCTTT.